These T cell receptor beta chains were read from a single sample in a study of shared clonotypes between healthy human individuals. Sequenced by immunoSEQ multiplex PCR; TCRdb stores in-frame clones only, minus some. This table holds roughly 2 million clones, 85% to 95% found once. The sample was naive CD8+ T cells sorted from blood. Receptor source: a man aged 18 to 29 in good health. CDR3s include the opening cysteine and the closing phenylalanine or tryptophan. A D gene is named only where the DNA matches it firmly.

NA 14 TRBJ2-7 TRBV10-3 CAIKKAGAQYEQYF TGTGCCATCAAAAAAGCCGGGGCCCAATACGAGCAGTACTTC
NA 15 TRBJ1-2 TRBV5-4 CASSLAEVANYGYTF TGTGCCAGCAGCTTGGCCGAAGTAGCTAACTATGGCTACACCTTC
TRBD1 14 TRBJ2-7 TRBV5-8 CASSLVGQGPEQYF TGTGCCAGCAGCTTGGTGGGACAGGGACCCGAGCAGTACTTC
TRBD2 13 TRBJ2-3 TRBV6-6 CASTDGRADTQYF TGTGCCAGCACGGACGGGAGGGCAGATACGCAGTATTTT
NA 11 TRBJ1-1 TRBV6-1 CASGGYTEAFF TGTGCCAGCGGCGGGTACACTGAAGCTTTCTTT
TRBD1 16 TRBJ2-7 TRBV10-3 CAISDVLGTGRGEQYF TGTGCCATCAGTGATGTCCTCGGGACAGGGAGGGGCGAGCAGTACTTC
NA 15 TRBJ1-1 TRBV14 CASSHVLEKNTEAFF TGTGCCAGCAGCCATGTTCTAGAAAAGAACACTGAAGCTTTCTTT
NA 15 TRBJ2-7 TRBV7-2 CASSSWDVPSYEQYF TGTGCCAGCAGCTCATGGGACGTCCCCTCCTACGAGCAGTACTTC
NA 14 TRBJ2-3 TRBV2 CASTGGTLEDTQYF TGTGCCAGCACTGGGGGAACACTTGAGGATACGCAGTATTTT
TRBD1 15 TRBJ1-5 TRBV27 CASGYRGVGNQPQHF TGTGCCAGCGGATACAGGGGGGTGGGCAATCAGCCCCAGCATTTT
NA 14 TRBJ1-5 TRBV19 CASSRVLGHEPQHF TGTGCCAGTAGCCGCGTACTAGGGCATGAGCCCCAGCATTTT
NA 12 TRBJ1-4 TRBV5-6 CASSPGEGKLFF TGTGCCAGCAGCCCAGGGGAGGGAAAACTGTTTTTT
TRBD1 16 TRBJ1-3 TRBV5-1 CASSSFRGRSGNTIYF TGCGCCAGCAGCTCCTTTAGGGGGCGCTCTGGAAACACCATATATTTT
TRBD1 13 TRBJ1-2 TRBV16 CASSWDRDYGYTF TGTGCCAGCAGCTGGGACAGGGACTATGGCTACACCTTC
TRBD2 15 TRBJ2-7 TRBV27 CASSEETSRVYEQYF TGTGCCAGCAGTGAAGAGACTAGCCGGGTCTACGAGCAGTACTTC
NA 15 TRBJ2-3 TRBV11-2 CASSLGIPLTDTQYF TGTGCCAGCAGCTTAGGAATCCCTCTCACAGATACGCAGTATTTT
NA 13 TRBJ1-5 TRBV4-1 CASSPSSNQPQHF TGCGCCAGCAGCCCCTCGAGCAATCAGCCCCAGCATTTT
NA 14 TRBJ2-3 TRBV6-5 CASSFIAGGDTQYF TGTGCCAGCAGTTTTATTGCTGGTGGGGATACGCAGTATTTT
NA 14 TRBJ2-3 TRBV5-1 CASSGEASTDTQYF TGCGCCAGCAGCGGGGAAGCGTCGACAGATACGCAGTATTTT
TRBD2 17 TRBJ2-4 TRBV11-2 CASSPWGEGRPKNIQYF TGTGCCAGCAGCCCCTGGGGGGAGGGTCGTCCCAAAAACATTCAGTACTTC
TRBD1 15 TRBJ2-2 TRBV6-5 CASSYSTGGTGELFF TGTGCCAGCAGTTACTCGACAGGGGGCACCGGGGAGCTGTTTTTT
NA 18 TRBJ1-3 TRBV10-2 CASSEFALGATSGNTIYF TGCGCCAGCAGTGAGTTCGCTTTGGGGGCAACCTCTGGAAACACCATATATTTT
TRBD2 17 TRBJ2-1 TRBV28 CASSSSLRLADYNEQFF TGTGCCAGCAGTTCCAGCCTTCGACTAGCGGACTACAATGAGCAGTTCTTC
TRBD1 15 TRBJ2-1 TRBV28 CASSLPQGIMNEQFF TGTGCCAGCAGTTTGCCACAGGGGATCATGAATGAGCAGTTCTTC
NA 13 TRBJ1-5 TRBV9 CASSLYGSEPQHF TGTGCCAGCAGCCTCTATGGCAGCGAGCCCCAGCATTTT
NA 13 TRBJ1-3 TRBV7-9 CASTDWTGNTIYF TGTGCCAGCACGGATTGGACTGGAAACACCATATATTTT
TRBD1 14 TRBJ2-3 TRBV7-9 CASSRTGTGDTQYF TGTGCCAGCAGCCGGACAGGGACGGGGGATACGCAGTATTTT
NA 15 TRBJ2-7 TRBV5-1 CASSHVQGTAWEQYF TGCGCCAGCAGCCACGTTCAGGGTACGGCTTGGGAGCAGTACTTC
TRBD2 18 TRBJ2-3 TRBV9 CASSVLLAGGASTDTQYF TGTGCCAGCAGCGTCCTACTAGCGGGGGGCGCGAGCACAGATACGCAGTATTTT